This T cell receptor beta chain was retrieved from a study of response to subunit inactivated influenza vaccine. TCRdb reanalysed the RT-PCR reads using MiXCR and keeps one entry per CDR3 protein. The top ten clones hold around a tenth of a sample with about 650,000 distinct CDR3 sequences, 15% to 19% of them seen once. This clonotype was picked up a small number of times. The antigen remains undetermined. Study observations and caveats: Authors suggested seasonal influenza vaccinations each recruit few new T cells.

Germline CDR1 and CDR2: SGHVS and FQNEAQ. Between the trimmed V and J ends, which lost 5 bases and 7 bases, there was a span of 18 bases. The CDR3 consists of 15 residues. This sample comprised PBMCs from blood, obtained approximately 12 days after vaccination. The origin of this receptor is a man aged 50-60 years who received an inactivated influenza vaccine. The rearrangement joins TRBV7-8 to TRBJ2-1, with D possibly being TRBD1 or TRBD2 (5 bases each). CDR3 residues: CASSLSQRGINEQFF. The CDR3 DNA reads TGTGCCAGCAGCCTTTCTCAGAGGGGAATAAATGAGCAGTTCTTC. Together with reference TRBV7-8 and TRBJ2-1, the CDR3 gives the full variable domain: GAGVSQSPRYKVAKRGQDVALRCDPISGHVSLFWYQQALGQGPEFLTYFQNEAQLDKSGLPSDRFFAERPEGSVSTLKIQRTQQEDSAVYLCASSLSQRGINEQFFGPGTRLTVL.